The rows below give T cell receptor beta chains drawn from one sample of a study of spatial heterogeneity in lung cancer. TCRdb reprocessed the 5' RACE reads via MiXCR and lists one record per CDR3 protein. The profile shows roughly 16,000 distinct CDR3 sequences, less than 7.5% of them singletons. The sequenced sample was lung tumor tissue, obtained at surgery. The receptor source for this set is a male donor with early-stage non-small cell lung cancer. Each CDR3 is given with its conserved first and last residue. D genes are given only for firm matches. Size is omitted from some rows. Given values are once, few, many or a class for expanded clones.

D	J	V	size	DNA	CDR3
TRBD1	TRBJ2-7	TRBV12-3/TRBV12-4	-	TGTGCCAGCAGACTGACCGGACAGGGAACCTACGAGCAGTACTTC	CASRLTGQGTYEQYF
-	TRBJ1-2	TRBV6-5	many	TGTGCCAGCAGTCGTACCATTGACTATGGCTACACCTTC	CASSRTIDYGYTF
-	TRBJ2-5	TRBV29-1	many	TGCAGCGTCGGACAGACTAAAGAGACCCAGTACTTC	CSVGQTKETQYF
-	TRBJ1-2	TRBV7-3	-	TGTGCCAGCAGCTTATCCTCCAGGGACAACTATGGCTACACCTTC	CASSLSSRDNYGYTF
-	TRBJ2-5	TRBV20-1	many	TGCAGTGCTAGGGCTGGTTTGGGTAGCCACCAAGAGACCCAGTACTTC	CSARAGLGSHQETQYF
-	TRBJ1-2	TRBV20-1	many	TGCAGTGCTAGACCCGTTGAGGTCCCTAACTATGGCTACACCTTC	CSARPVEVPNYGYTF
-	TRBJ1-5	TRBV12-5	few	TGTGCTAGTGCCCCGGGCCGGCAGGGAGGGAATCAGCCCCAGCATTTT	CASAPGRQGGNQPQHF
TRBD2	TRBJ2-7	TRBV10-3	-	TGTGCCATCAGTGATTTAGCGGGAAGGGAGCAGTACTTC	CAISDLAGREQYF
-	TRBJ1-3	TRBV28	many	TGTGCCAGCAGTCGGACGGACTCTGGAAACACCATATATTTT	CASSRTDSGNTIYF
-	TRBJ1-5	TRBV18	many	TGTGCCAGCTCACCACTTAAGGACCAGCCCCAGCATTTT	CASSPLKDQPQHF